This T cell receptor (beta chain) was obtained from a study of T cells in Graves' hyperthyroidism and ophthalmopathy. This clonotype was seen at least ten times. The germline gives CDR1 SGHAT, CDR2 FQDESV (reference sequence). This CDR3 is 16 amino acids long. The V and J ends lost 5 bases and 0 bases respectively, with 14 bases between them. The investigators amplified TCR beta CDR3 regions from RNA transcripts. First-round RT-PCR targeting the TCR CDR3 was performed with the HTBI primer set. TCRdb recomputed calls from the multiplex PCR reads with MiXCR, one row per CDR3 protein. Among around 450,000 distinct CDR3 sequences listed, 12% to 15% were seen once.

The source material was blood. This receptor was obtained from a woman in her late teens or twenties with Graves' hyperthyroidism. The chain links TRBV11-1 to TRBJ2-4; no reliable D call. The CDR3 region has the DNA TGTGCCAGCAGCCCCTGGCAGAATAGAGCCAAAAACATTCAGTACTTC. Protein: CASSPWQNRAKNIQYF.